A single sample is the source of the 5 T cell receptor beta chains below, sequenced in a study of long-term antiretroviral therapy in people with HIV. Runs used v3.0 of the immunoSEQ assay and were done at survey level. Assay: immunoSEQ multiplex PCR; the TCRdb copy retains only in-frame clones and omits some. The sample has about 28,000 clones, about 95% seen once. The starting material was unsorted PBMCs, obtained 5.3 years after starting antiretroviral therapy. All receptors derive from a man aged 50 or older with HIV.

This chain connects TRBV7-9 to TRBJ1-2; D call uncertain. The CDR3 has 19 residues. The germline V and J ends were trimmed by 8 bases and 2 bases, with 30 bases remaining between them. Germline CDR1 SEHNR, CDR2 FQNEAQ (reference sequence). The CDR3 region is CASPYDVGAGNVLNYGYTF. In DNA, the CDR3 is TGTGCCAGCCCCTACGACGTGGGCGCGGGAAATGTTCTAAACTATGGCTACACCTTC.

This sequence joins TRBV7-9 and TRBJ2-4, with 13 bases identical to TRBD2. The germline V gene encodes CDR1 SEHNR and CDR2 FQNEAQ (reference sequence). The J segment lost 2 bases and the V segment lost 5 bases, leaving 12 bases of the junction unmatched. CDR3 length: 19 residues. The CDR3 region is CASSPIGLAGESPKNIQYF. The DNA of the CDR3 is TGTGCCAGCAGCCCAATCGGACTAGCGGGGGAGAGCCCCAAAAACATTCAGTACTTC.

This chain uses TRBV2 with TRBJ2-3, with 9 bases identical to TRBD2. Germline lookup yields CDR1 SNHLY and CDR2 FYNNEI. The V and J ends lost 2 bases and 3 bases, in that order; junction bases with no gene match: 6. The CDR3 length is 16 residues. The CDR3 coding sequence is TGTGCCAGCAGTGAATCGGGCGGGGGGGTAACAGATACGCAGTATTTT. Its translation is CASSESGGGVTDTQYF.

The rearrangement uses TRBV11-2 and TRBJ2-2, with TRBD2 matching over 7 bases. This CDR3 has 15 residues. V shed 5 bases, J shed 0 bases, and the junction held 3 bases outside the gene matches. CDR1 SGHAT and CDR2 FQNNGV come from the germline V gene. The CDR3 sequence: CASSPGLANTGELFF. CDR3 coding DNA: TGTGCCAGCAGCCCAGGACTAGCGAACACCGGGGAGCTGTTTTTT.

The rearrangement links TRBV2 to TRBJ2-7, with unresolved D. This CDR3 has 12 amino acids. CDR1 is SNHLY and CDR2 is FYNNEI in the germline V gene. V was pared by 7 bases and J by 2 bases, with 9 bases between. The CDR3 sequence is CASTDTAYEQYF. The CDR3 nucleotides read TGTGCCAGCACCGACACCGCCTACGAGCAGTACTTC.